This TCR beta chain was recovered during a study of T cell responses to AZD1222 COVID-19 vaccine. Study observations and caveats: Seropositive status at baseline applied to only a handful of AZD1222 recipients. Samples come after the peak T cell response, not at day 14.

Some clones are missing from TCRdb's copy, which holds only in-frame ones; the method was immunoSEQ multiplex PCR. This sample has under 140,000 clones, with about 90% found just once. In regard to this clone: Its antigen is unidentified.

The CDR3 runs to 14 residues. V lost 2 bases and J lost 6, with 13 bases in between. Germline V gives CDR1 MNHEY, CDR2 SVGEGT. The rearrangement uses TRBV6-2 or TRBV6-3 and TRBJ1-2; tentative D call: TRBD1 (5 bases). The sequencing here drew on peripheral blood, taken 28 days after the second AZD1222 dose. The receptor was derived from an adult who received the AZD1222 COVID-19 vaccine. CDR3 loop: CASSYQGRVDGYTF. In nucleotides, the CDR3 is TGTGCCAGCAGTTACCAGGGAAGGGTAGATGGCTACACCTTC.